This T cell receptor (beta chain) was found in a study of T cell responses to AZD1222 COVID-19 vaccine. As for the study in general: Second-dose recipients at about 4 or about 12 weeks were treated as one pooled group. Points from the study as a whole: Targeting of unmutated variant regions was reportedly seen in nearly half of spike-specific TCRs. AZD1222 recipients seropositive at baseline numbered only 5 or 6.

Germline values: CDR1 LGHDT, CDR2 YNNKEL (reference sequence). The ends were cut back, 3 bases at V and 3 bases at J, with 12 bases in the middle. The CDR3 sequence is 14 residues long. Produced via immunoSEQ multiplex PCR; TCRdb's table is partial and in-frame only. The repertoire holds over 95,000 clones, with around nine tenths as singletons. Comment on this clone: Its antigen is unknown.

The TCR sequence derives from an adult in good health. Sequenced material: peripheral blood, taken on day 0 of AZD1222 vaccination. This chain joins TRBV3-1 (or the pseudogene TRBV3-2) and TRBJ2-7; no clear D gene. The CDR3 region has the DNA TGTGCCAGCAGCCAGAGTTCCCTCATCTACGAGCAGTACTTC. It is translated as CASSQSSLIYEQYF.